These 5 T cell receptor beta chains were sequenced from one sample in a study of Graves' ophthalmopathy and Graves' hyperthyroidism. Amplified TCR beta CDR3 regions were obtained using RNA transcripts as template. The first round was an RT-PCR with HTBI primers, and the second round was a multiplex PCR. TCRdb reanalysed the multiplex PCR reads using MiXCR and keeps one entry per CDR3 protein. The sample holds 450,000 to 600,000 distinct CDR3 sequences, roughly 40% seen once. Sequencing used peripheral blood or thyroid tissue (not recorded which). The receptor set was obtained from an adult man with Graves' hyperthyroidism.

The chain employs TRBV6-1 and TRBJ2-7; 13 bases are a match to TRBD2. CDR3 length equals 16 residues. Germline CDR1 is MNHNS and CDR2 is SASEGT. V lost 4 bases and J lost 0; bases outside the gene matches: 3. CDR3 coding DNA: TGTGCCAGCAGTGGACTAGCGGGGGGCTTCTCCTACGAGCAGTACTTC. The encoded protein is CASSGLAGGFSYEQYF.

A note on this clonotype: This may be a read error, as it is one base from a much larger clone. The rearrangement joins TRBV10-3 to TRBJ2-2; D is ambiguous. This CDR3 contains 15 residues. From germline, CDR1 is ENHRY and CDR2 SYGVKD. Written as DNA, the CDR3 is TGTTCCAGCAGTTTAAGGCGGTACGGCACCGGGGAGCTGTTTTTT. Protein product: CSSSLRRYGTGELFF.

The rearrangement links TRBV20-1 to TRBJ1-2; D perhaps matches TRBD1 (5 bases). The CDR3 length is 15 residues. Trimming removed 0 bases at V and 1 base at J, with 12 bases between. CDR1 is DFQATT, CDR2 SNEGSKA, per germline (reference sequence). The CDR3 nucleotides read TGCAGTGCTAGAGATCTGAGGGACCTTAACTATGGCTACACCTTC. It translates to CSARDLRDLNYGYTF.

This clonotype appeared many times. The chain combines TRBV4-1 with TRBJ1-2; D is unresolved. The ends were cut back, 0 bases at V and 5 bases at J, with 10 bases in the middle. This CDR3 has 14 residues. The germline gives CDR1 MGHRA, CDR2 YSYEKL. The CDR3 spells CASSQEWLGYGYTF. The CDR3 DNA sequence: TGCGCCAGCAGCCAAGAGTGGTTGGGTTATGGCTACACCTTC.

This clonotype has ten or more counts. J is TRBJ1-1 and V is TRBV5-1, with D possibly TRBD1 on 5 matching bases. There are 13 residues in the CDR3. Germline V gene data show CDR1 as SGHRS and CDR2 as YFSETQ. Trimming removed 3 bases from V and 5 bases from J, with 11 bases in between. The CDR3 region is CASSSPGWTEAFF. The CDR3 coding sequence is TGCGCCAGCAGCTCCCCAGGGTGGACTGAAGCTTTCTTT.